This T cell receptor (beta chain) was sequenced during a study of OX40 agonist ivuxolimab in advanced cancers. Assay: immunoSEQ multiplex PCR; the TCRdb copy retains only in-frame clones and omits some. The data show about 26,000 clones, 85% seen once. In this sample, this clone turned up once. Its antigen is as yet unknown. This CDR3 is built from 14 residues. The germline CDR1 and CDR2 sequences are MNHEY and SMNVEV (reference sequence). Trimming took 4 bases from V and 3 from J; bases not matched to a gene: 4. General study findings and limits: Clonal expansion was seen in CD4+ and CD8+ blood T cells by week 6 at 0.1 to 3.0 mg/kg.

The TCR was taken from an adult with an advanced solid tumor such as melanoma, head and neck, liver or kidney cancer. The sample here was CD4+ or CD8+ T cells sorted from blood, taken in a trial of the OX40 agonist ivuxolimab. This sequence joins TRBV27 and TRBJ2-7; 9 bases align to TRBD1. The CDR3 DNA sequence: TGTGCCAGCAGTTGGACAGGGGCTAACTACGAGCAGTACTTC. Protein product: CASSWTGANYEQYF.